This T cell receptor beta chain was documented in a study of cytomegalovirus exposure and HLA in healthy donors (dated by TCRdb to between 2016 and 2019). Looking at the study overall: The 500 to 800 repertoires of the first cohort and the roughly 110 validation repertoires were produced on the same platform, according to a later analysis. The study aimed to test whether cataloging public T cell receptors could reveal signatures of past pathogen exposure. In addition to the first cohort of 666 subjects, a separate validation cohort of approximately 120 different subjects was used. To predict cytomegalovirus infection status, the study combined high-throughput TCR immunosequencing, statistical association of individual TCRs with disease status, and machine learning. Study-wide conclusions, independent of this receptor: The classifier was reported to diagnose cytomegalovirus status with high specificity and sensitivity in both the original and validation cohorts. While some public TCRs were present in many individuals, most TCR sequences turned up only very rarely across donors. In vitro tests confirmed that a few of the cytomegalovirus-associated TCR beta chains recognize cytomegalovirus antigens. In a later analysis, TCRs clustered in the first cohort were found to also tend to co-occur in the roughly 120 validation repertoires, with 94% of cluster scores above 0. The study listed 150 to 200 TCR beta chains as associated with cytomegalovirus. All 120 or so repertoires were used to score co-occurrence in the validation cohort in a later analysis, because that analysis had no HLA typing for the cohort. According to the authors, the approach could potentially be generalized to other disease states and immunological phenotypes.

The donors were included in the validation cohort of over a hundred subjects, a group kept apart from the approximately 700-subject first cohort. Library preparation used the immunoSEQ multiplex PCR assay. The study's own analysis went as follows. A statistical classification framework was built to diagnose cytomegalovirus status from the catalog of TCR beta chain sequences. The table comes from immuneACCESS by way of TCRdb, which keeps in-frame sequences with V and J called. Part of the clones is missing from these tables; in studies checked, under half for an unresolved V gene and the rest for unknown reasons. V and J calls and clone size are as listed in that table; D and trimming were resolved from the DNA. Present in this sample are tens of thousands of clones, 80% to 95% of which were seen just once. The leading ten clones occupy about 2.1% of the sample. This clone was recorded only once. Its cognate antigen has yet to be identified. Base qualities are not provided; no much larger clone lies one nucleotide away.

The TCR was taken from a woman aged 18-30 years in good health and CMV-seronegative. Material for sequencing was PBMCs.

The CDR3 reads CASSLGLYEQYF. The sequenced DNA: TGTGCCAGCAGTTTAGGGCTTTACGAGCAGTACTTC. The rearranged segments are TRBV28 and TRBJ2-7, with the D gene not clear enough to name. There are 12 amino acids in the CDR3, from cysteine to phenylalanine inclusive. Kept here is only the CDR3 DNA, which spans 36 bases and is read in frame from base 1. V and J lose 2 bases and 4 bases, and a span of 6 bases separates them. CDR1 and CDR2 were assigned from the germline V gene as MDHEN and SYDVKM.